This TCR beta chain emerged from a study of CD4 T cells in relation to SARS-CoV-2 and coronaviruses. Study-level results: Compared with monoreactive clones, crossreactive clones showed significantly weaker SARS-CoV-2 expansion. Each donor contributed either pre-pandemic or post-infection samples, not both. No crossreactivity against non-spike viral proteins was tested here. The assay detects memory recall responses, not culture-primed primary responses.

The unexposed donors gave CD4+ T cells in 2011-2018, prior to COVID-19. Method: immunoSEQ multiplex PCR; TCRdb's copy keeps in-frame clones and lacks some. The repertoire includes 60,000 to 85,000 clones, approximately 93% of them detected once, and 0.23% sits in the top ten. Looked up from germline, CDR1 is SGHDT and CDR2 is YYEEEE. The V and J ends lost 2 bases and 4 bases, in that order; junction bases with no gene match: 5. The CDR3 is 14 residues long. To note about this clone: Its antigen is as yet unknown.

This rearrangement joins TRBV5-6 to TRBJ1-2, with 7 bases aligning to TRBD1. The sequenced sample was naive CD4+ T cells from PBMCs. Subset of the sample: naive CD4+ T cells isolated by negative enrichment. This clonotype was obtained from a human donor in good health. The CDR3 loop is CASSFGTVIYGYTF. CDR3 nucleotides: TGTGCCAGCAGCTTCGGGACAGTAATCTATGGCTACACCTTC.